Listed below are T cell receptor beta chains from one sample, sequenced in a study of cytomegalovirus exposure and HLA in healthy donors. The assay was immunoSEQ multiplex PCR, and TCRdb's table has in-frame clones only and misses some. The table shows 150,000 to 200,000 clones, with about three quarters occurring only once. The material sequenced was PBMCs. The source of these receptors is a woman aged 35 to 49 in good health and CMV-seronegative. CDR3s include the opening cysteine and the closing phenylalanine or tryptophan. D genes are given only for firm matches. The listing skips clone size in some rows; elsewhere it reads once, few, many or a size class.

J gene: TRBJ1-5
V gene: TRBV4-1
D gene: .
clone size: .
CDR3 DNA: TGCGCCAGCAGCCTCCCTGGACAGTATCAGCCCCAGCATTTT
CDR3 protein: CASSLPGQYQPQHF

J gene: TRBJ1-4
V gene: TRBV27
D gene: TRBD1
clone size: .
CDR3 DNA: TGTGCCAGCAGTTGGCGAGGGGGCAGTAGTGAAAAACTGTTTTTT
CDR3 protein: CASSWRGGSSEKLFF

J gene: TRBJ2-1
V gene: TRBV5-1
D gene: .
clone size: .
CDR3 DNA: TGCGCCAGCAGCCCTACTCCTTTAGCTGGGTACAATGAGCAGTTCTTC
CDR3 protein: CASSPTPLAGYNEQFF

J gene: TRBJ1-1
V gene: TRBV27
D gene: .
clone size: .
CDR3 DNA: TGTGCCAGACCCCCAATCACGGGAGCTTTCTTT
CDR3 protein: CARPPITGAFF

J gene: TRBJ1-1
V gene: TRBV7-9
D gene: TRBD1
clone size: .
CDR3 DNA: TGTGCCAGCAGCTTCACAGGGGATTTGGCTGAAGCTTTCTTT
CDR3 protein: CASSFTGDLAEAFF

J gene: TRBJ1-2
V gene: TRBV7-9
D gene: TRBD1
clone size: few
CDR3 DNA: TGTGCCAGCAGCCTGGACAGGTTGGAGGGCTACACCTTC
CDR3 protein: CASSLDRLEGYTF

J gene: TRBJ1-4
V gene: TRBV7-2
D gene: .
clone size: .
CDR3 DNA: TGTGCCAGCAGTTTCCCGGGACAAGAGAGAAAACTGTTTTTT
CDR3 protein: CASSFPGQERKLFF

J gene: TRBJ1-1
V gene: TRBV25-1
D gene: .
clone size: .
CDR3 DNA: TGTGCCAGCAGAAGGCAGGGGAACACTGAAGCTTTCTTT
CDR3 protein: CASRRQGNTEAFF

J gene: TRBJ1-5
V gene: TRBV5-8
D gene: .
clone size: few
CDR3 DNA: TGTGCCAGCAGCTCGGAGGGAGGGATTCCCCTTAAGCCCCAGCATTTT
CDR3 protein: CASSSEGGIPLKPQHF

J gene: TRBJ1-5
V gene: TRBV19
D gene: .
clone size: .
CDR3 DNA: TGTGCCAGTAGCCGGGGATGGGGAGGGGATCAGCCCCAGCATTTT
CDR3 protein: CASSRGWGGDQPQHF

J gene: TRBJ2-2
V gene: TRBV6-4
D gene: .
clone size: .
CDR3 DNA: TGTGCCAGCAGTGAGGGACAGAACACCGGGGAGCTGTTTTTT
CDR3 protein: CASSEGQNTGELFF

J gene: TRBJ2-5
V gene: TRBV5-6
D gene: .
clone size: .
CDR3 DNA: TGTGCCAGCAGCTTGGACACACAAGAGACCCAGTACTTC
CDR3 protein: CASSLDTQETQYF

J gene: TRBJ1-5
V gene: TRBV29-1
D gene: .
clone size: .
CDR3 DNA: TGCAGCGTTGCCGCGTTTAATCAGCCCCAGCATTTT
CDR3 protein: CSVAAFNQPQHF

J gene: TRBJ2-7
V gene: TRBV30
D gene: TRBD2
clone size: .
CDR3 DNA: TGTGCCTGGAGTGTAAGCGGGGTCGAGCAGTACTTC
CDR3 protein: CAWSVSGVEQYF

J gene: TRBJ2-1
V gene: TRBV6-4
D gene: .
clone size: .
CDR3 DNA: TGTGCCAGCAGTGAAGGCGGTCTGGCCTACAATGAGCAGTTCTTC
CDR3 protein: CASSEGGLAYNEQFF

J gene: TRBJ2-1
V gene: TRBV5-1
D gene: TRBD2
clone size: .
CDR3 DNA: TGCGCCAGCAGCTTGGCGCCAGGACTAGCTGCGTTCTCCTCCTACAATGAGCAGTTCTTC
CDR3 protein: CASSLAPGLAAFSSYNEQFF

J gene: TRBJ2-1
V gene: TRBV7-8
D gene: TRBD2
clone size: .
CDR3 DNA: TGTGCCAGCAGCTTAGCCCGGACTAGCGGGGCGAGCTCCTACAATGAGCAGTTCTTC
CDR3 protein: CASSLARTSGASSYNEQFF

J gene: TRBJ2-3
V gene: TRBV7-3
D gene: TRBD2
clone size: .
CDR3 DNA: TGTGCCAGCAGCCCGGTCGGCGGGAGGGCCGGAGATACGCAGTATTTT
CDR3 protein: CASSPVGGRAGDTQYF

J gene: TRBJ1-2
V gene: TRBV5-4
D gene: .
clone size: .
CDR3 DNA: TGTGCCAGCAGCGTTAACAGGGTTTTCTATGGCTACACCTTC
CDR3 protein: CASSVNRVFYGYTF

J gene: TRBJ1-2
V gene: TRBV7-2
D gene: .
clone size: few
CDR3 DNA: TGTGCCAGCAGCTTCCCTAATGGAGGATATGGCTACACCTTC
CDR3 protein: CASSFPNGGYGYTF

J gene: TRBJ2-2
V gene: TRBV27
D gene: .
clone size: .
CDR3 DNA: TGTGCCAGCAGTTTATTGGCAGGGCGCGACACCGGGGAGCTGTTTTTT
CDR3 protein: CASSLLAGRDTGELFF

J gene: TRBJ1-4
V gene: TRBV19
D gene: .
clone size: once
CDR3 DNA: TGTGCCAGTAGTTCCAGGGGACAACCAGCAACTAATGAAAAACTGTTTTTT
CDR3 protein: CASSSRGQPATNEKLFF

J gene: TRBJ1-1
V gene: TRBV19
D gene: .
clone size: .
CDR3 DNA: TGTGCCAGTAGTATAGCCCACAGCGGAAACACTGAAGCTTTCTTT
CDR3 protein: CASSIAHSGNTEAFF

J gene: TRBJ2-2
V gene: TRBV9
D gene: .
clone size: .
CDR3 DNA: TGTGCCAGCAGCGTAGACGGGGACGGGGAGCTGTTTTTT
CDR3 protein: CASSVDGDGELFF

J gene: TRBJ1-1
V gene: TRBV25-1
D gene: TRBD1
clone size: .
CDR3 DNA: TGTGCCAGCAGTGACACCGGGACAGCAACCATGAACACTGAAGCTTTCTTT
CDR3 protein: CASSDTGTATMNTEAFF

J gene: TRBJ1-2
V gene: TRBV18
D gene: .
clone size: .
CDR3 DNA: TGTGCCAGCTCACCAGAACAGGACCATGGCTACACCTTC
CDR3 protein: CASSPEQDHGYTF

J gene: TRBJ1-2
V gene: TRBV4-3
D gene: .
clone size: .
CDR3 DNA: TGCGCCAGCAGCCAAGATCTGGGGCCGGTGGGCTACACCTTC
CDR3 protein: CASSQDLGPVGYTF

J gene: TRBJ2-2
V gene: TRBV2
D gene: .
clone size: .
CDR3 DNA: TGTGCCAGCAGTGAAAACTTCGAGGGCAGAGGTACCGGGGAGCTGTTTTTT
CDR3 protein: CASSENFEGRGTGELFF

J gene: TRBJ2-2
V gene: TRBV10-3
D gene: .
clone size: .
CDR3 DNA: TGTGCCATCAGTGAGTCTTGGCAGACCGGGGAGCTGTTTTTT
CDR3 protein: CAISESWQTGELFF

J gene: TRBJ1-3
V gene: TRBV4-3
D gene: .
clone size: .
CDR3 DNA: TGCGCCAGCAGCCAGAAATGGGGGGGCGCGTTTGGAAACACCATATATTTT
CDR3 protein: CASSQKWGGAFGNTIYF

J gene: TRBJ1-1
V gene: TRBV2
D gene: TRBD1
clone size: .
CDR3 DNA: TGTGCCCGAGGGGGACAGGGGAACACTGAAGCTTTCTTT
CDR3 protein: CARGGQGNTEAFF

J gene: TRBJ1-4
V gene: TRBV7-9
D gene: .
clone size: few
CDR3 DNA: TGTGCCAGCAGCTGGGGGACACCGGAAAAACTGTTTTTT
CDR3 protein: CASSWGTPEKLFF

J gene: TRBJ2-1
V gene: TRBV2
D gene: TRBD2
clone size: .
CDR3 DNA: TGTGCCAGCATCCCATACAGCGGGGTCGAGCAGTTCTTC
CDR3 protein: CASIPYSGVEQFF

J gene: TRBJ1-2
V gene: TRBV21-1
D gene: .
clone size: .
CDR3 DNA: TGTGCCAGCAGCAAAGTCGGCGGGACAGGGGGCGCTTACTATGGCTACACCTTC
CDR3 protein: CASSKVGGTGGAYYGYTF

J gene: TRBJ1-5
V gene: TRBV7-2
D gene: TRBD1
clone size: .
CDR3 DNA: TGTGCCAGCAGCTCCAGGGGGCATAGCAATCAGCCCCAGCATTTT
CDR3 protein: CASSSRGHSNQPQHF

J gene: TRBJ1-3
V gene: TRBV2
D gene: .
clone size: .
CDR3 DNA: TGTGCCAGCAGTCGTGGAGGGGGAAACACCATATATTTT
CDR3 protein: CASSRGGGNTIYF

J gene: TRBJ1-1
V gene: TRBV18
D gene: .
clone size: .
CDR3 DNA: TGTGCCAGCTCACCAGGGGTGGAGGGAAACACTGAAGCTTTCTTT
CDR3 protein: CASSPGVEGNTEAFF

J gene: TRBJ1-4
V gene: TRBV19
D gene: .
clone size: few
CDR3 DNA: TGTGCTACGACAGAGGCTAATGAAAAACTGTTTTTT
CDR3 protein: CATTEANEKLFF

J gene: TRBJ2-7
V gene: TRBV7-2
D gene: TRBD2
clone size: .
CDR3 DNA: TGTGCCAGCAGCTTAGAGCCTAGCGGGGTCTCCTACGAGCAGTACTTC
CDR3 protein: CASSLEPSGVSYEQYF

J gene: TRBJ1-1
V gene: TRBV5-5
D gene: TRBD1
clone size: .
CDR3 DNA: TGTGCCAGCAGCTTTGGGACAGGGAACACTGAAGCTTTCTTT
CDR3 protein: CASSFGTGNTEAFF

J gene: TRBJ2-1
V gene: TRBV7-2
D gene: .
clone size: .
CDR3 DNA: TGTGCCAGCAGCCCAGAGGCCGGGAGCTCCTACAATGAGCAGTTCTTC
CDR3 protein: CASSPEAGSSYNEQFF

J gene: TRBJ1-1
V gene: TRBV10-3
D gene: .
clone size: .
CDR3 DNA: TGTGCCATCAGGGATACCGGGACAAGGGGTGAAGCTTTCTTT
CDR3 protein: CAIRDTGTRGEAFF

J gene: TRBJ1-1
V gene: TRBV6-5
D gene: .
clone size: .
CDR3 DNA: TGTGCCAGCAGTTACTCGGTGGCAGGGTGGAGCACTGAAGCTTTCTTT
CDR3 protein: CASSYSVAGWSTEAFF

J gene: TRBJ2-7
V gene: TRBV18
D gene: TRBD1
clone size: .
CDR3 DNA: TGTGCCAGCTCAACCGGGACAGGGTGGGGCGAGCAGTACTTC
CDR3 protein: CASSTGTGWGEQYF

J gene: TRBJ2-1
V gene: TRBV7-3
D gene: TRBD1
clone size: .
CDR3 DNA: TGTGCCAGCAGCCGATCGGGACAGAACAATGAGCAGTTCTTC
CDR3 protein: CASSRSGQNNEQFF

J gene: TRBJ2-7
V gene: TRBV7-2
D gene: TRBD2
clone size: .
CDR3 DNA: TGTGCCAGCAGCTTAGTAGTGGGACTAGCGAGCGAGCAGTACTTC
CDR3 protein: CASSLVVGLASEQYF

J gene: TRBJ2-3
V gene: TRBV25-1
D gene: .
clone size: .
CDR3 DNA: TGTGCCAGCAGAGCTGGCGGATGGCCAGATACGCAGTATTTT
CDR3 protein: CASRAGGWPDTQYF

J gene: TRBJ1-4
V gene: TRBV9
D gene: .
clone size: .
CDR3 DNA: TGTGCCAGCAGAAGGGAGGGGAATGAAAAACTGTTTTTT
CDR3 protein: CASRREGNEKLFF

J gene: TRBJ1-4
V gene: TRBV19
D gene: .
clone size: .
CDR3 DNA: TGTGCCAGTAGTACTTACCCTTGGACGGGAACGGGAGAAAAACTGTTTTTT
CDR3 protein: CASSTYPWTGTGEKLFF

J gene: TRBJ2-7
V gene: TRBV9
D gene: TRBD2
clone size: .
CDR3 DNA: TGTGCCAGCAGCGCCCGGGGGAGGGGCCTAGTCGACGAGCAGTACTTC
CDR3 protein: CASSARGRGLVDEQYF

J gene: TRBJ1-2
V gene: TRBV19
D gene: TRBD1
clone size: .
CDR3 DNA: TGTGCCAGTAGCCGGGACAGGGAGGGGGGCTACACCTTC
CDR3 protein: CASSRDREGGYTF